This T cell receptor (beta chain) was documented in a study of OX40 agonist ivuxolimab in advanced cancers. Study findings and constraints: CD4+ and CD8+ blood T cells expanded clonally by week 6 at 0.1 to 3.0 mg/kg. More expanded clones were found, on average, in CD8+ than in CD4+ T cells.

The CDR3 is made up of 15 amino acids. V lost 4 bases and J lost 2; bases outside the gene matches: 2. The V gene's germline CDR1 is LGHNA and CDR2 YSLEER. This clone was counted a single time. Its antigen is not known. Measured with immunoSEQ multiplex PCR; TCRdb has only the in-frame clones, and not every one. This sample has some 46,000 clones; around 92% occur once, and the top ten carry 12%. This material consisted of CD4+ or CD8+ T cells sorted from blood, taken in a trial of the OX40 agonist ivuxolimab. This sequence originates from an adult with an advanced solid tumor such as melanoma, head and neck, liver or kidney cancer. This chain joins TRBV4-3 and TRBJ2-7; TRBD2 matches 13 bases. CDR3 residues: CASSPGLAGAYEQYF. The CDR3 DNA reads TGCGCCAGCAGCCCAGGACTAGCGGGAGCCTACGAGCAGTACTTC.